This TCR beta chain was sequenced in a study of cytomegalovirus exposure and HLA in healthy donors. The PCR employed 60 Vbeta primers together with 13 Jbeta primers. TCRdb's copy holds only in-frame clones and misses some; the assay was immunoSEQ multiplex PCR. The sample includes about 140,000 clones, about 76% of them seen just once. The study, taken as a whole, reports: Reportedly, fewer N-insertions than the roughly 690-donor mean appeared in an Asian-associated ancestry cluster in a later analysis. Roughly even sequencing depth across donors was the assumption behind the presence/absence analyses. In a later analysis, CMV-associated beta chains were mostly HLA-associated, it appeared.

Points on this clone: No antigen is known for it.

The receptor comes from a female donor in good health and CMV-seronegative. The sequencing sample was made of PBMCs.

The CDR3 DNA sequence: TGTGCCAGCAGTGAGGAGGGGGCTAGGAATTCACCCCTCCACTTT. It yields the protein CASSEEGARNSPLHF. This chain uses TRBV2 with TRBJ1-6; TRBD1 matches 7 bases. After removal of 3 bases from V and 7 bases from J, the junction contained 6 bases not matched to a gene. This CDR3 region has 15 residues. Germline V gene data show CDR1 as SNHLY and CDR2 as FYNNEI. The complete variable domain, with remaining parts taken from reference TRBV2 and TRBJ1-6, reads EPEVTQTPSHQVTQMGQEVILRCVPISNHLYFYWYRQILGQKVEFLVSFYNNEISEKSEIFDDQFSVERPDGSNFTLKIRSTKLEDSAMYFCASSEEGARNSPLHFGNGTRLTVT.